The 8 T cell receptor beta chains reported below all come from one sample, sequenced in a study of T cells after somatic rescue of genetic block. The table came from immunoSEQ multiplex PCR; TCRdb's copy has only in-frame clones and leaves some out. This table has tens of thousands of clones, less than 95% appearing once. Sequenced material: peripheral blood mononuclear cells (PBMCs). The source is a man between 40 and 49 years old.

This sequence joins TRBV7-2 and TRBJ2-5; D call uncertain. Trimming pared 5 bases from V and 2 bases from J, leaving 9 bases between. Germline V CDR1 and CDR2: SGHTA, FQGNSA. CDR3 length equals 13 residues. Here the CDR3 reads CASSRPVQETQYF. The CDR3 DNA sequence: TGTGCCAGCAGCCGGCCAGTTCAAGAGACCCAGTACTTC.

The chain is built from TRBV6-5 and TRBJ1-2; D unclear. Per germline, CDR1 MNHEY and CDR2 SVGAGI. The CDR3 is made up of 12 amino acids. Trimming cost V 6 bases and J 4 bases, with 9 bases left between them. The CDR3 is CASSPGSYGYTF. In DNA form, the CDR3 reads TGTGCCAGCAGCCCGGGGTCCTATGGCTACACCTTC.

The chain is built from TRBV19 and TRBJ1-2; no firm D call. The CDR3 is 14 amino acids. V was shortened by 0 bases and J by 4 bases, with 9 bases between the two germline ends. Germline V gives CDR1 LNHDA, CDR2 SQIVND (reference sequence). This chain's CDR3 is CASSIEGPSYGYTF. The CDR3 DNA reads as TGTGCCAGTAGTATAGAAGGACCTAGCTATGGCTACACCTTC.

The rearrangement links TRBV28 to TRBJ2-4; 13 nucleotides match TRBD2. J was trimmed by 2 bases and V by 5 bases; bases with no gene match: 9. The germline V gene encodes CDR1 MDHEN and CDR2 SYDVKM. This CDR3 spans 18 amino acids. CDR3 sequence reads: CASSRLAGGVSTKNIQYF. CDR3 DNA: TGTGCCAGCAGTCGACTAGCGGGGGGAGTCTCAACCAAAAACATTCAGTACTTC.

This clone occurred once. The rearrangement links TRBV27 to TRBJ2-2; 7 positions agree with TRBD1. The trim removed 4 bases at V and 4 bases at J, leaving 6 bases unmatched. Per germline, CDR1 MNHEY and CDR2 SMNVEV (reference sequence). This CDR3 is 15 amino acids long. CDR3 residues: CASSWDSRGTGELFF. The CDR3 coding sequence is TGTGCCAGCAGTTGGGACAGCCGTGGCACCGGGGAGCTGTTTTTT.

This sequence joins TRBV7-9 and TRBJ2-3, with D possibly called TRBD1 or TRBD2 (5 bases each). Deletions cut 5 bases from V and 0 bases from J, with 12 bases between. The CDR3 is 15 residues long. Looked up from germline, CDR1 is SEHNR and CDR2 is FQNEAQ (reference sequence). The CDR3, as DNA: TGTGCCAGCAGCCCTACGGGACCGAGCACAGATACGCAGTATTTT. Translation: CASSPTGPSTDTQYF.

This clone was seen just once. The chain links TRBV6-5 to TRBJ1-1; D gene uncertain. The CDR3 spans 11 residues. The V end was cut by 6 bases, the J end by 1 base, with 3 bases between. Looked up from germline, CDR1 is MNHEY and CDR2 is SVGAGI. CDR3 nucleotide sequence: TGTGCCAGCAGGGAGAACACTGAAGCTTTCTTT. The encoded protein is CASRENTEAFF.

The chain is built from TRBV5-6 and TRBJ1-1, with 8 bases fitting TRBD1. The CDR3 runs to 14 residues. The V segment lost 0 bases and the J segment 4 bases; nucleotides outside the gene matches: 2. CDR1 and CDR2 (germline): SGHDT, YYEEEE. The DNA for the CDR3 is TGTGCCAGCAGCTTGGACAGGGGGGGCACTGAAGCTTTCTTT. This gives the protein CASSLDRGGTEAFF.